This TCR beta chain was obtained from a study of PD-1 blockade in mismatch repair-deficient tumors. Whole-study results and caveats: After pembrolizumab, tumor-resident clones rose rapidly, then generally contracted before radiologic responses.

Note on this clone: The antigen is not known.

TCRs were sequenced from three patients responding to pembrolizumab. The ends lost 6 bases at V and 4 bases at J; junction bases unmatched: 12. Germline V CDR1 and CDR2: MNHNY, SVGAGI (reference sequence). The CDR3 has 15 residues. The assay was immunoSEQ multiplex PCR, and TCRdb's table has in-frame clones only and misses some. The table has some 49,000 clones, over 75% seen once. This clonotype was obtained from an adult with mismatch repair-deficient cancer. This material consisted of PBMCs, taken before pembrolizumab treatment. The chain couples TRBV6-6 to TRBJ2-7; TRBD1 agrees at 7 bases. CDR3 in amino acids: CASRGPEGGWYEQYF. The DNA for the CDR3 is TGTGCCAGCAGAGGTCCGGAAGGGGGCTGGTACGAGCAGTACTTC.